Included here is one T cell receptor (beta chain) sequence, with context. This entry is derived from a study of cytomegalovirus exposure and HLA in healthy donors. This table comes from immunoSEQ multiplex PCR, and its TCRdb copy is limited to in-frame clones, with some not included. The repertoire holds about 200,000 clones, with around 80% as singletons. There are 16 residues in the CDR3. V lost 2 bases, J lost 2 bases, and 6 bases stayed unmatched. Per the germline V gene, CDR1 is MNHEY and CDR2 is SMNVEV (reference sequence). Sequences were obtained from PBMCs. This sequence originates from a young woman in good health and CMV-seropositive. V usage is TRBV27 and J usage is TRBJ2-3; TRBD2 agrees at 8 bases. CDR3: CASSLGAGAITDTQYF. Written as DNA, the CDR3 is TGTGCCAGCAGTTTAGGAGCGGGAGCGATCACAGATACGCAGTATTTT.